Reported below is one TCR beta chain. The sample belongs to a study of control samples from healthy donors and cancer patients. The CDR3 consists of 20 residues. The V and J ends lost 0 bases and 3 bases, in that order; junction bases with no gene match: 15. Germline assignment: CDR1 ENHRY and CDR2 SYGVKD. The assay was immunoSEQ multiplex PCR, and TCRdb's table has in-frame clones only and misses some. The data show tens of thousands of clones, with about 94% seen just once and over 2.5% held by the top ten. This chain uses TRBV10-3 with TRBJ1-4; 8 nucleotides line up with TRBD1. The TCR sequence derives from a woman aged 30 to 39 in good health. Source material: blood. This chain's CDR3 is CAISESTKGQGKPANEKLFF. CDR3 DNA: TGTGCCATCAGTGAGTCGACGAAAGGACAGGGTAAGCCGGCTAATGAAAAACTGTTTTTT.